This TCR beta chain was sequenced in a study of T cells after yellow fever vaccination. Whole-study context: Fractions of low cell number were prepared using SMART-Seq v4 Ultra Low Input.

Conversion of TCR transcripts into cDNA relied on 5'RACE template switching, which added a universal primer site and UMIs. MiXCR, applied by TCRdb to the 5' RACE reads, yields one record per CDR3 protein. This sample has about 340,000 distinct CDR3 sequences, with about 8.7% found just once. The CDR3 is 13 amino acids. CDR1 is MNHNS, CDR2 SASEGT, per germline. V lost 6 bases and J lost 3, with 12 bases in between. This clonotype was found many times. What it recognizes is unknown. Study observations and caveats: Abundant contaminating clonotypes from the bulk population could appear in FACS-sorted repertoires.

Here the sequenced sample was PBMCs, taken on the day of the first yellow fever vaccination. V usage is TRBV6-1 and J usage is TRBJ2-7; TRBD1 might be the D (6 bases). This receptor was taken from a man aged 18 to 35 who received the YFV17D yellow fever vaccine. The CDR3 loop is CASSPGHNYEQYF. CDR3 nucleotides: TGTGCCAGCAGCCCGGGACATAACTACGAGCAGTACTTC.